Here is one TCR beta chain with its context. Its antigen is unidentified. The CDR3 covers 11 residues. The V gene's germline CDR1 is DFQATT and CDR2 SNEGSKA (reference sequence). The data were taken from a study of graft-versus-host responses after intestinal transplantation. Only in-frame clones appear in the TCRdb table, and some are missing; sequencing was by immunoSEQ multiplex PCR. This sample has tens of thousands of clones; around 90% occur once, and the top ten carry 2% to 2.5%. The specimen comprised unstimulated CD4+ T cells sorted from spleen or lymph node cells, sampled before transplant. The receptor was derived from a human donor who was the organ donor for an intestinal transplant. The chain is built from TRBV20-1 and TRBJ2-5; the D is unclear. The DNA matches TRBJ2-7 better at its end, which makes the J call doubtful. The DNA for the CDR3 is TGCAGTGCTAGGACATCCTACGAGCAGTACTTC. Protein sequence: CSARTSYEQYF.